This T cell receptor (beta chain) was recovered during a study of blood T cell repertoires in COVID-19. This table comes from immunoSEQ multiplex PCR, and its TCRdb copy is limited to in-frame clones, with some not included. The sample yields roughly 240,000 clones, approximately 82% seen once. Germline V gene lookup returns CDR1 MDHEN and CDR2 SYDVKM. The CDR3 has 13 residues. Trimming took off 6 bases at V and 5 bases at J, with 13 bases between the two ends. The chain carries TRBV28 and TRBJ1-2, with D unclear. This receptor was obtained from a man aged 55 to 70 who had recovered from COVID-19. The sequencing input was peripheral blood. The CDR3 nucleotides read TGTGCCAGCAGGTGGAGAGAGATTTATGGCTACACCTTC. This gives the protein CASRWREIYGYTF.